Presented here are 20 T cell receptor beta chains from one specimen sequenced in a study of CD8+ T cells in alopecia areata. Following extraction, RNA underwent reverse transcription to cDNA, which served as the sequencing template. Sequenced by immunoSEQ multiplex PCR; TCRdb stores in-frame clones only, minus some. The table has about 200,000 clones, roughly 56% seen once. Sequenced: CD8+ T cells sorted from blood. Receptor source: a human donor in good health.

V and J are TRBV2 and TRBJ2-3, with D perhaps TRBD2 (6 bases). Germline loops: CDR1 SNHLY, CDR2 FYNNEI. CDR3 length: 15 amino acids. Trimming pared 8 bases from V and 0 bases from J, leaving 15 bases between. CDR3 loop: CASGGTVTSTDTQYF. CDR3 nucleotide sequence: TGTGCCAGCGGGGGGACGGTCACTAGCACAGATACGCAGTATTTT.

This clone was counted only a few times. This chain uses TRBV7-9 with TRBJ2-1; TRBD2 matches at 7 bases. The germline V gene has CDR1 SEHNR and CDR2 FQNEAQ (reference sequence). The CDR3 runs 15 residues. J gave up 3 bases and V 5 bases, and 7 bases lay outside the gene matches. The CDR3 bases are TGTGCCAGCAGCCCCCCGGGGGGACTCTACAATGAGCAGTTCTTC. It encodes CASSPPGGLYNEQFF.

J is TRBJ2-2 and V is TRBV15, with 9 positions matching TRBD1. CDR1 and CDR2 (germline): LNHNV, YYDKDF (reference sequence). The CDR3 loop spans 17 amino acids. The junction had 7 bases not matched to a gene; V was cut back by 0 bases and J by 5 bases. Here the CDR3 reads CATSRDLGTGRTGELFF. The CDR3 DNA is TGTGCCACCAGCAGAGATTTGGGGACAGGGCGAACCGGGGAGCTGTTTTTT.

This chain connects TRBV27 to TRBJ2-7, with 7 bases fitting TRBD1. The CDR3 length is 13 residues. V was clipped by 5 bases and J by 2 bases; unmatched bases: 3. The V gene's germline CDR1 is MNHEY and CDR2 SMNVEV (reference sequence). CDR3 sequence: CASSPTGAYEQYF. The CDR3 DNA reads TGTGCCAGCAGTCCTACAGGGGCCTACGAGCAGTACTTC.

This chain links TRBV5-6 with TRBJ1-5, with D hard to call. There are 15 residues in the CDR3. The germline gives CDR1 SGHDT, CDR2 YYEEEE. The V end was cut by 4 bases, the J end by 1 base, with 12 bases between. The CDR3 bases are TGTGCCAGCAGCCCTAACCAAGGAAGCAATCAGCCCCAGCATTTT. Translated, it gives CASSPNQGSNQPQHF. The full variable domain, with the rest looked up from reference TRBV5-6 and TRBJ1-5, is DAGVTQSPTHLIKTRGQQVTLRCSPKSGHDTVSWYQQALGQGPQFIFQYYEEEERQRGNFPDRFSGHQFPNYSSELNVNALLLGDSALYLCASSPNQGSNQPQHFGDGTRLSIL.

There are a few counts of this clone. The chain uses TRBV9 and TRBJ1-1; D is unclear. CDR1 and CDR2 (germline): SGDLS, YYNGEE. With 5 bases removed from V and 4 bases from J, the gap between germline ends came to 15 bases. There are 14 residues in the CDR3. CDR3 sequence (DNA): TGTGCCAGCAGTCCTGGGGATTCGCGCACTGAAGCTTTCTTT. It yields the protein CASSPGDSRTEAFF.

The chain joins TRBV7-9 to TRBJ2-1; D call uncertain. Germline CDR1 SEHNR, CDR2 FQNEAQ (reference sequence). The CDR3 totals 12 residues. The V gene lost 2 bases and the J gene lost 7 bases, with 6 bases spanning the gap. In nucleotides, the CDR3 is TGTGCCAGCAGCTTAAGAGAGAATGAGCAGTTCTTC. This gives the protein CASSLRENEQFF.

Of note for this clone: Mismatch with germline at one junction end may stem from a read error. The gene calls are TRBV9 and TRBJ2-5; either TRBD1 or TRBD2 may supply D (5 bases each). Germline CDR1 reads SGDLS; CDR2 reads YYNGEE. CDR3 length: 14 residues. The CDR3: CASSAWGNQDTQYF. CDR3 bases: TGTGCCAGCAGCGCGTGGGGGAACCAAGACACCCAGTACTTC. Filled out from reference TRBV9 and TRBJ2-5, the complete variable domain reads DSGVTQTPKHLITATGQRVTLRCSPRSGDLSVYWYQQSLDQGLQFLIQYYNGEERAKGNILERFSAQQFPDLHSELNLSSLELGDSALYFCASSAWGNQDTQYFGPGTRLLVL.

This clone has just one count. Compared with germline, one end of the junction differs, possibly owing to a read error. Other DNA sequences from this sample encode an identical CDR3 as well. The chain joins TRBV29-1 to TRBJ2-5; weak D call: TRBD2 (7 bases). Germline CDR1 and CDR2: SQVTM and ANQGSEA. The CDR3 is made up of 13 amino acids. CDR3 in DNA: TGTAGCGTTGTAGGCGGGGGCGAGGAGACCCAGTACTTC. Translation gives CSVVGGGEETQYF.

The J gene is TRBJ2-1, the V gene TRBV5-1; the D gene could be TRBD1 or TRBD2 (6 bases each). V lost 0 bases and J lost 0, with 13 bases in between. The CDR3 length is 17 residues. Germline V gives CDR1 SGHRS, CDR2 YFSETQ. CDR3 amino acids: CASSLGIGGRSYNEQFF. The CDR3 DNA reads TGCGCCAGCAGCTTGGGTATAGGGGGGCGCTCCTACAATGAGCAGTTCTTC.

V is TRBV15 and J is TRBJ2-6; a possible D gene is TRBD1 (6 bases). CDR3 length equals 15 residues. Germline CDR1 is LNHNV and CDR2 is YYDKDF (reference sequence). V dropped 8 bases and J dropped 0 bases, with 11 bases sitting between them. CDR3 sequence reads: CATGGADSGANVLTF. Here the CDR3 DNA reads TGTGCCACCGGGGGCGCCGACTCTGGGGCCAACGTCCTGACTTTC. The variable domain in full, with the rest retrieved from reference TRBV15 and TRBJ2-6, is DAMVIQNPRYQVTQFGKPVTLSCSQTLNHNVMYWYQQKSSQAPKLLFHYYDKDFNNEADTPDNFQSRRPNTSFCFLDIRSPGLGDTAMYLCATGGADSGANVLTFGAGSRLTVL.

The V gene is TRBV4-1, the J gene TRBJ1-1, with 7 bases lining up with TRBD1. V was clipped by 1 base and J by 4 bases; unmatched bases: 6. CDR3 length equals 15 residues. CDR1 is MGHRA, CDR2 YSYEKL, per germline. CDR3 nucleotide sequence: TGCGCCAGCAGCCAAGCGATACAGGGGATCACTGAAGCTTTCTTT. Its translation: CASSQAIQGITEAFF.

This chain uses TRBV20-1 with TRBJ2-4, with no clear D. The CDR3 is 10 amino acids. CDR1 is DFQATT, CDR2 SNEGSKA, per germline (reference sequence). V lost 6 bases to trimming and J lost 10 bases, with 10 bases between them. The CDR3 nucleotides are TGCAGTGCAGAACCCCTGATTCAGTACTTC. Encoded protein: CSAEPLIQYF.

The chain couples TRBV29-1 to TRBJ1-1, with D uncertain. The CDR3 totals 12 residues. Per the germline V gene, CDR1 is SQVTM and CDR2 is ANQGSEA. Trimming cost V 4 bases and J 0 bases, with 6 bases left between them. CDR3 residues: CSVVAMNTEAFF. CDR3 nucleotide sequence: TGCAGCGTTGTAGCCATGAACACTGAAGCTTTCTTT.

The V call is TRBV7-6, the J call TRBJ2-1; unclear D gene. The CDR3 consists of 12 residues. V dropped 2 bases and J dropped 5 bases, with 4 bases sitting between them. The germline V gene has CDR1 SGHVS and CDR2 FNYEAQ. This chain's CDR3 is CASSLQHNEQFF. The CDR3 bases are TGTGCCAGCAGCTTACAGCACAATGAGCAGTTCTTC.

The table lists this clone with a few counts. This rearrangement joins TRBV5-6 to TRBJ2-5; D gene uncertain. The V end lost 2 bases, the J end lost 2 bases, and 10 bases lay between the germline ends. Per germline, CDR1 SGHDT and CDR2 YYEEEE. This CDR3 contains 14 residues. CDR3 DNA: TGTGCCAGCAGCTTTGGTGGAACACAAGAGACCCAGTACTTC. This codes for CASSFGGTQETQYF. Filled out from reference TRBV5-6 and TRBJ2-5, the complete variable domain reads DAGVTQSPTHLIKTRGQQVTLRCSPKSGHDTVSWYQQALGQGPQFIFQYYEEEERQRGNFPDRFSGHQFPNYSSELNVNALLLGDSALYLCASSFGGTQETQYFGPGTRLLVL.

J is TRBJ1-5 and V is TRBV19; D unresolved. Trimming removed 3 bases at V and 5 bases at J, with 11 bases between. Germline V gives CDR1 LNHDA, CDR2 SQIVND (reference sequence). This CDR3 is 14 amino acids long. The chain's CDR3 is CASSMSDGYQPQHF. For the CDR3, the DNA is TGTGCCAGTAGTATGTCCGACGGTTATCAGCCCCAGCATTTT. The full variable domain, completed using reference TRBV19 and TRBJ1-5, is DGGITQSPKYLFRKEGQNVTLSCEQNLNHDAMYWYRQDPGQGLRLIYYSQIVNDFQKGDIAEGYSVSREKKESFPLTVTSAQKNPTAFYLCASSMSDGYQPQHFGDGTRLSIL.

The chain carries TRBV29-1 and TRBJ1-1; 7 bases align to TRBD1. CDR1 is SQVTM, CDR2 ANQGSEA, per germline. CDR3 length: 11 amino acids. After removal of 7 bases from V and 1 base from J, the junction contained 0 bases not matched to a gene. Here the CDR3 DNA reads TGCAGCGGGACAGGGAACACTGAAGCTTTCTTT. Residues: CSGTGNTEAFF. Full variable domain (rest looked up from reference TRBV29-1 and TRBJ1-1): SAVISQKPSRDICQRGTSLTIQCQVDSQVTMMFWYRQQPGQSLTLIATANQGSEATYESGFVIDKFPISRPNLTFSTLTVSNMSPEDSSIYLCSGTGNTEAFFGQGTRLTVV.

The rearrangement joins TRBV6-1 to TRBJ1-5; the D is unclear. V was clipped by 2 bases and J by 9 bases, with 17 bases between them. The CDR3 runs 15 residues. Germline V gene sequence: CDR1 MNHNS, CDR2 SASEGT. The CDR3 sequence is CASSERISQLWPQHF. The CDR3 nucleotides read TGTGCCAGCAGTGAAAGGATCAGCCAATTGTGGCCCCAGCATTTT.

The CDR3: CASSFNSGQVIPEQYF. The CDR3 DNA is TGCGCCAGCAGCTTCAACTCGGGACAGGTTATCCCCGAGCAGTACTTC. V is TRBV5-1 and J is TRBJ2-7; 8 bases are shared with TRBD1. The V segment lost 2 bases and the J segment 6 bases; nucleotides outside the gene matches: 13. There are 16 residues in the CDR3. Germline V lookup: CDR1 SGHRS, CDR2 YFSETQ. Drawing the rest from reference TRBV5-1 and TRBJ2-7, the complete variable domain is KAGVTQTPRYLIKTRGQQVTLSCSPISGHRSVSWYQQTPGQGLQFLFEYFSETQRNKGNFPGRFSGRQFSNSRSEMNVSTLELGDSALYLCASSFNSGQVIPEQYFGPGTRLTVT.